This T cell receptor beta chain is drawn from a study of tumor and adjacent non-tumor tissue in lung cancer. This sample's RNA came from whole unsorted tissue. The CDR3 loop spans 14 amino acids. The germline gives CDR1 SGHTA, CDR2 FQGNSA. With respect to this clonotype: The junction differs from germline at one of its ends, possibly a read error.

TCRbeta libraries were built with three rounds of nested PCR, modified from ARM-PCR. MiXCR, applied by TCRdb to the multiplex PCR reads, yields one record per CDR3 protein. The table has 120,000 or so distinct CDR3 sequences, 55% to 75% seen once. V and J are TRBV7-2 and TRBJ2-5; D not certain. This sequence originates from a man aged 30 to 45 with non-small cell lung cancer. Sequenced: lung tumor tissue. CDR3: CASGLNPSKETQYF. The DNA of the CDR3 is TGTGCCAGCGGCTTAAACCCGAGCAAAGAGACCCAGTACTTC.